What follows is one T cell receptor beta chain and its context. What it recognizes is unknown. This entry belongs to a study of cytomegalovirus exposure and HLA in healthy donors. The wider study: When about 400 donors were genotyped, about 80% of them were found to fall in the Caucasian-associated ancestry cluster.

Notes on the study in general: Earlier results showed most TCR beta V segments being productive about 87% or about 30% of the time. While the bulk of TCR sequences proved rare, some public TCRs turned up in many donors. Researchers counted roughly 160 TCR beta chains as cytomegalovirus-associated.

Germline CDR1 reads ENHRY; CDR2 reads SYGVKD. V was pared by 8 bases and J by 4 bases, with 9 bases of the junction left unmatched. This CDR3 comprises 14 residues. It was with 60 Vbeta and 13 Jbeta primers that the PCR ran. Here immunoSEQ multiplex PCR was the method, and the copy in TCRdb shows in-frame clones only, minus some. Of approximately 77,000 clones listed, around three quarters are singletons. The sequenced sample consisted of PBMCs. This clonotype was sampled from a man aged 40-55 years in good health and CMV-seronegative. The chain has TRBV10-3 and TRBJ2-7; 9 bases agree with TRBD2. The CDR3 DNA is TGTGCCATCCAGGCGGGAGGGCCGTGGTACGAGCAGTACTTC. It yields the protein CAIQAGGPWYEQYF.